This T cell receptor beta chain emerged from a study of CXCR3-negative and CXCR3-positive naive CD8 T cells. As for this clonotype: As yet, its antigen is unknown.

Germline CDR1 and CDR2: MDHEN and SYDVKM. CDR3 length: 13 residues. Carrying UMI labels, the TRB cDNA libraries were prepared through 5' RACE. TCRdb re-called the 5' RACE reads; one entry per CDR3 protein, DNA not given. The sample has some 130,000 distinct CDR3 sequences; the top ten hold approximately 0.29%. Study findings and constraints: Comparison of naive cells showed more hydrophobic TRB CDR3s in CXCR3-positive than in CXCR3-negative naive cells.

The sequence was collected from a human donor in good health. Some clones in this sample may be carry-over from other donors' samples. Sequencing input: naive CXCR3- CD8+ T cells from blood. Subset of the sample: CD45RO-CCR7+CD27+CD95- naive CD8+ T cells lacking CXCR3 (TNR3-). The rearrangement joins TRBV28 to TRBJ2-4; TCRdb indicates TRBD2, and absent DNA this call remains unverified. The CDR3 is CASSPFGTAVQYF.